These T cell receptor beta chains were read from a single sample in a study of blood T cell repertoires in COVID-19. The repertoire was sequenced with immunoSEQ multiplex PCR; TCRdb's copy has only in-frame clones and lacks some. This table holds approximately 220,000 clones, about 85% found once. The sequenced sample was PBMCs or T cells enriched from blood (not recorded which). Receptors originate from a man aged 35 to 55 who had recovered from COVID-19. Each CDR3 is given with its conserved first and last residue. The order of the fields is V gene, J gene, CDR3 protein.

TRBV28,TRBJ1-1,CASRQGFASPYPHFF
TRBV14,TRBJ2-2,CASSSLAGTGELFF
TRBV5-1,TRBJ2-5,CASSLGTGEGTQYF
TRBV4-3,TRBJ2-7,CASSQDTGAPYEQYF
TRBV28,TRBJ1-6,CASVYRDRGFSPLHF
TRBV29-1,TRBJ1-1,CSVAGWTEAFF
TRBV5-1,TRBJ1-6,CASPQDVAPLHF
TRBV6-6,TRBJ1-1,CASSVTGEAFF
TRBV11-3,TRBJ2-1,CASSLDRDSSYNEQFF
TRBV27,TRBJ2-7,CASSLTGYEQYF
TRBV7-9,TRBJ2-1,CASSPWAGERNEQFF
TRBV27,TRBJ2-5,CASSSPGTSGQETQYF
TRBV30,TRBJ1-4,CAWSVQVQANEKLFF
TRBV5-4,TRBJ1-3,CASAQGGASGNTIYF
TRBV10-3,TRBJ2-7,CAISESRGSSRGYEQYF
TRBV28,TRBJ2-7,CASSLGGRSYEQYF
TRBV28,TRBJ1-1,CASKVATNTEAFF
TRBV11-1,TRBJ2-1,CASSRLAGASYNEQFF
TRBV7-9,TRBJ2-7,CASSSRGQIVGEQYF
TRBV11-3,TRBJ1-2,CASSLDGGQDNGYTF
TRBV20-1,TRBJ1-2,CSASQDYGYTF
TRBV7-9,TRBJ1-1,CASSSATGMNTEAFF
TRBV19,TRBJ2-1,CASSMGSLAGWNEQFF
TRBV5-4,TRBJ1-2,CASSWDRTNYGYTF
TRBV25-1,TRBJ2-1,CASSEPKYNEQFF
TRBV3-1/TRBV3-2,TRBJ2-7,CASSLTSGTREQYF